This is a list of T cell receptor beta chains from one sample in a study of T cell repertoires in cytomegalovirus infection. From the reads, TCRdb called clonotypes with MiXCR, one entry per CDR3 protein. Among about 490,000 distinct CDR3 sequences listed, about 30% were seen once. The specimen was PBMCs. All receptors come from a human donor in good health (CMV status not recorded). Some clones in this sample may be carry-over from other donors' samples. Each CDR3 is given with its conserved first and last residue. D genes are given only for firm matches. For some rows the clone size is stated as once, few or many, or as a class when expanded; others skip it.

j_call: TRBJ1-1
v_call: TRBV20-1
d_call: .
clone_size: .
cdr3_aa: CSASREWGGAFF
cdr3_nt: TGCAGTGCTAGTCGCGAGTGGGGTGGAGCTTTCTTT

j_call: TRBJ1-5
v_call: TRBV19
d_call: .
clone_size: few
cdr3_aa: CASSIEGYSNQPQHF
cdr3_nt: TGTGCCAGTAGTATAGAAGGTTATAGCAATCAGCCCCAGCATTTT

j_call: TRBJ1-2
v_call: TRBV6-4
d_call: TRBD1
clone_size: few
cdr3_aa: CASSEREGQQYGYTF
cdr3_nt: TGTGCCAGCAGTGAGCGGGAGGGACAGCAGTATGGCTACACCTTC

j_call: TRBJ2-1
v_call: TRBV28
d_call: TRBD2
clone_size: .
cdr3_aa: CASSPPLGLADYNEQFF
cdr3_nt: TGTGCCAGCAGTCCTCCCCTCGGACTAGCAGATTACAATGAGCAGTTCTTC

j_call: TRBJ1-5
v_call: TRBV6-6
d_call: .
clone_size: .
cdr3_aa: CASSYSTPSRVQPQHF
cdr3_nt: TGTGCCAGCAGTTACTCGACCCCGAGCAGGGTCCAGCCCCAGCATTTT

j_call: TRBJ1-1
v_call: TRBV28
d_call: .
clone_size: few
cdr3_aa: CASTLAGAEAFF
cdr3_nt: TGTGCCAGCACCCTTGCGGGGGCTGAAGCTTTCTTT

j_call: TRBJ2-3
v_call: TRBV7-9
d_call: TRBD2
clone_size: few
cdr3_aa: CASSYGGGMSDTQYF
cdr3_nt: TGTGCCAGCAGCTACGGCGGGGGAATGTCAGATACGCAGTATTTT

j_call: TRBJ2-1
v_call: TRBV7-2
d_call: .
clone_size: .
cdr3_aa: CASSLGAQGGEQFF
cdr3_nt: TGTGCCAGCAGCTTAGGGGCACAGGGCGGTGAGCAGTTCTTC

j_call: TRBJ2-3
v_call: TRBV6-5
d_call: .
clone_size: .
cdr3_aa: CASSYSLLGLSTDTQYF
cdr3_nt: TGTGCCAGCAGTTACTCCCTTCTAGGGCTAAGCACAGATACGCAGTATTTT

j_call: TRBJ2-2
v_call: TRBV19
d_call: TRBD2
clone_size: few
cdr3_aa: CASSRGLAGEVYTGELFF
cdr3_nt: TGTGCCAGTAGTAGAGGACTAGCGGGAGAAGTGTACACCGGGGAGCTGTTTTTT

j_call: TRBJ2-2
v_call: TRBV6-1
d_call: .
clone_size: few
cdr3_aa: CASGRRAANTGELFF
cdr3_nt: TGTGCCAGCGGTAGGAGGGCGGCAAACACCGGGGAGCTGTTTTTT

j_call: TRBJ1-5
v_call: TRBV7-9
d_call: .
clone_size: few
cdr3_aa: CASSRGDQPQHF
cdr3_nt: TGTGCCAGCAGTCGAGGGGATCAGCCCCAGCATTTT

j_call: TRBJ1-1
v_call: TRBV19
d_call: .
clone_size: .
cdr3_aa: CASRFPGQGYTEAFF
cdr3_nt: TGTGCCAGTCGATTTCCGGGACAAGGTTACACTGAAGCTTTCTTT

j_call: TRBJ2-3
v_call: TRBV20-1
d_call: TRBD2
clone_size: .
cdr3_aa: CSAPSAGGPDTQYF
cdr3_nt: TGCAGTGCCCCCTCGGCGGGAGGCCCAGATACGCAGTATTTT

j_call: TRBJ2-7
v_call: TRBV6-5
d_call: .
clone_size: .
cdr3_aa: CASTLRGEQYF
cdr3_nt: TGTGCCAGCACCCTCAGGGGCGAGCAGTACTTC

j_call: TRBJ1-1
v_call: TRBV11-3
d_call: .
clone_size: few
cdr3_aa: CASSFASNTEAFF
cdr3_nt: TGTGCCAGCAGTTTTGCCAGTAACACTGAAGCTTTCTTT

j_call: TRBJ1-4
v_call: TRBV7-8
d_call: .
clone_size: .
cdr3_aa: CASSLIPPGRRRTEDEKLFF
cdr3_nt: TGTGCCAGCAGCCTAATACCGCCGGGACGCAGAAGGACAGAAGACGAAAAACTGTTTTTT

j_call: TRBJ2-3
v_call: TRBV10-3
d_call: TRBD2
clone_size: .
cdr3_aa: CATGTGLAGPRTQYF
cdr3_nt: TGTGCCACAGGAACGGGACTAGCGGGGCCCCGTACGCAGTATTTT

j_call: TRBJ1-1
v_call: TRBV7-3
d_call: .
clone_size: many
cdr3_aa: CASSRNGPNTEAFF
cdr3_nt: TGTGCCAGCAGCCGCAACGGACCTAACACTGAAGCTTTCTTT

j_call: TRBJ2-1
v_call: TRBV7-5
d_call: .
clone_size: .
cdr3_aa: CISVPEALDSFPGLRPPNEQFF
cdr3_nt: .

j_call: TRBJ1-5
v_call: TRBV28
d_call: TRBD1
clone_size: few
cdr3_aa: CASSLYRDRKNQPQHF
cdr3_nt: TGTGCCAGCAGCCTTTACCGGGACAGGAAAAATCAGCCCCAGCATTTT

j_call: TRBJ2-7
v_call: TRBV19
d_call: TRBD1
clone_size: .
cdr3_aa: CASSVGTGYFYEQYF
cdr3_nt: TGTGCCAGTAGTGTGGGGACAGGTTACTTCTACGAGCAGTACTTC

j_call: TRBJ2-1
v_call: TRBV29-1
d_call: TRBD2
clone_size: few
cdr3_aa: CSVEEGVGTSSYNEQFF
cdr3_nt: TGCAGCGTTGAAGAGGGAGTAGGGACTAGCTCCTACAATGAGCAGTTCTTC

j_call: TRBJ2-3
v_call: TRBV6-1
d_call: .
clone_size: many
cdr3_aa: CASTPIRDTQYF
cdr3_nt: TGTGCCAGTACACCCATCAGGGATACGCAGTATTTT

j_call: TRBJ1-2
v_call: TRBV24-1
d_call: TRBD1
clone_size: few
cdr3_aa: CATRDRALGGYTF
cdr3_nt: TGTGCCACCAGGGACAGGGCCCTTGGGGGCTACACCTTC

j_call: TRBJ1-1
v_call: TRBV7-9
d_call: .
clone_size: .
cdr3_aa: CASRSTGYTEAFF
cdr3_nt: TGTGCCAGCAGGTCAACAGGGTACACTGAAGCTTTCTTT

j_call: TRBJ2-2
v_call: TRBV5-4
d_call: .
clone_size: .
cdr3_aa: CASSLDNPLQTGELFF
cdr3_nt: TGTGCCAGCAGCTTGGATAACCCCCTGCAGACCGGGGAGCTGTTTTTT

j_call: TRBJ2-1
v_call: TRBV20-1
d_call: .
clone_size: .
cdr3_aa: CSAGGQRGYNEQFF
cdr3_nt: TGCAGTGCCGGCGGGCAAAGGGGGTACAATGAGCAGTTCTTC

j_call: TRBJ2-1
v_call: TRBV18
d_call: TRBD2
clone_size: .
cdr3_aa: CASSRKGLAGGISYNEQFF
cdr3_nt: TGTGCCAGCTCACGGAAAGGACTAGCGGGAGGAATATCCTACAATGAGCAGTTCTTC

j_call: TRBJ1-5
v_call: TRBV19
d_call: .
clone_size: few
cdr3_aa: CASNKRDTPSNQPQHF
cdr3_nt: TGTGCCAGTAACAAGCGGGACACCCCTAGCAATCAGCCCCAGCATTTT

j_call: TRBJ1-2
v_call: TRBV12-3/TRBV12-4
d_call: .
clone_size: .
cdr3_aa: CASSLRRGSVYGYTF
cdr3_nt: TGTGCCAGCAGTTTACGGAGGGGGTCGGTCTATGGCTACACCTTC

j_call: TRBJ2-2
v_call: TRBV12-3/TRBV12-4
d_call: TRBD1
clone_size: .
cdr3_aa: CASGRQGNGELFF
cdr3_nt: TGTGCCAGCGGTAGACAGGGGAACGGGGAGCTGTTTTTT

j_call: TRBJ2-7
v_call: TRBV28
d_call: TRBD1
clone_size: few
cdr3_aa: CASSGAGVGQGPLYF
cdr3_nt: TGTGCCAGCAGTGGGGCAGGAGTAGGACAGGGGCCCCTGTACTTC

j_call: TRBJ2-7
v_call: TRBV20-1
d_call: TRBD2
clone_size: .
cdr3_aa: CSASRTSGLYEQYF
cdr3_nt: TGCAGTGCCAGCCGGACTAGCGGCCTCTACGAGCAGTACTTC

j_call: TRBJ2-3
v_call: TRBV7-2
d_call: TRBD2
clone_size: .
cdr3_aa: CASSLVGTIITTPDTQYF
cdr3_nt: TGTGCCAGCAGCTTAGTCGGGACTATCATTACGACCCCGGATACGCAGTATTTT

j_call: TRBJ1-3
v_call: TRBV9
d_call: .
clone_size: .
cdr3_aa: CASSIHGSGNTIYF
cdr3_nt: TGTGCCAGCAGCATCCACGGGTCTGGAAACACCATATATTTT

j_call: TRBJ1-2
v_call: TRBV23-1
d_call: .
clone_size: few
cdr3_aa: CASSQKGLQGLNGYTF
cdr3_nt: TGCGCCAGCAGTCAGAAAGGCTTACAGGGTTTAAATGGCTACACCTTC

j_call: TRBJ2-1
v_call: TRBV29-1
d_call: .
clone_size: few
cdr3_aa: CSVMGGRDEQFF
cdr3_nt: TGCAGCGTTATGGGAGGACGGGATGAGCAGTTCTTC

j_call: TRBJ2-1
v_call: TRBV7-9
d_call: TRBD1
clone_size: few
cdr3_aa: CASSFGQARSNEQFF
cdr3_nt: TGTGCCAGCAGCTTTGGACAGGCCCGGTCCAATGAGCAGTTCTTC

j_call: TRBJ1-2
v_call: TRBV7-9
d_call: .
clone_size: few
cdr3_aa: CASSSTRLEYYGYTF
cdr3_nt: TGTGCCAGCAGCTCCACGCGGCTAGAATACTATGGCTACACCTTC

j_call: TRBJ2-1
v_call: TRBV10-3
d_call: TRBD2
clone_size: .
cdr3_aa: CAISALAGGRNEQFF
cdr3_nt: TGTGCCATCAGCGCCTTAGCGGGAGGGCGGAATGAGCAGTTCTTC

j_call: TRBJ1-2
v_call: TRBV20-1
d_call: .
clone_size: .
cdr3_aa: CSARDPRSYGYTF
cdr3_nt: TGCAGTGCTAGAGATCCCCGTAGCTATGGCTACACCTTC

j_call: TRBJ2-1
v_call: TRBV4-2
d_call: .
clone_size: few
cdr3_aa: CASSQDRFSYNEQFF
cdr3_nt: TGTGCCAGCAGCCAAGATCGATTTTCGTACAATGAGCAGTTCTTC

j_call: TRBJ2-3
v_call: TRBV20-1
d_call: TRBD2
clone_size: .
cdr3_aa: CSATQLAGKNGGTDTQYF
cdr3_nt: TGCAGTGCTACTCAACTAGCGGGAAAAAATGGGGGCACAGATACGCAGTATTTT

j_call: TRBJ2-1
v_call: TRBV10-3
d_call: TRBD2
clone_size: few
cdr3_aa: CAISALRTSLYNEQFF
cdr3_nt: TGTGCCATCAGTGCACTCCGGACTAGTCTGTACAATGAGCAGTTCTTC

j_call: TRBJ2-1
v_call: TRBV6-5
d_call: .
clone_size: few
cdr3_aa: CASSYVAVSEQFF
cdr3_nt: TGTGCCAGCAGTTACGTAGCAGTTAGCGAGCAGTTCTTC

j_call: TRBJ2-7
v_call: TRBV5-4
d_call: .
clone_size: few
cdr3_aa: CASSQGRRYEQYF
cdr3_nt: TGTGCCAGCAGCCAAGGACGGAGGTACGAGCAGTACTTC

j_call: TRBJ2-7
v_call: TRBV4-3
d_call: .
clone_size: few
cdr3_aa: CASSPTGLSYEQYF
cdr3_nt: TGCGCCAGCAGCCCAACAGGCCTTTCCTACGAGCAGTACTTC

j_call: TRBJ2-1
v_call: TRBV10-3
d_call: TRBD2
clone_size: once
cdr3_aa: CAISAGLAGAPSPNEQFF
cdr3_nt: TGTGCCATCAGTGCGGGACTAGCGGGAGCACCGAGCCCCAATGAGCAGTTCTTC

j_call: TRBJ2-5
v_call: TRBV15
d_call: .
clone_size: .
cdr3_aa: CATRLSPQETQYF
cdr3_nt: TGTGCCACCAGGTTAAGTCCCCAAGAGACCCAGTACTTC

j_call: TRBJ1-1
v_call: TRBV11-2
d_call: .
clone_size: many
cdr3_aa: CASSWNTGNTEAFF
cdr3_nt: TGTGCCAGCAGCTGGAATACAGGGAACACTGAAGCTTTCTTT

j_call: TRBJ2-6
v_call: TRBV6-6
d_call: .
clone_size: .
cdr3_aa: CASSYLGLNSGANVLTF
cdr3_nt: TGTGCCAGCAGTTATCTGGGACTTAACTCTGGGGCCAACGTCCTGACTTTC

j_call: TRBJ1-4
v_call: TRBV9
d_call: .
clone_size: .
cdr3_aa: CASSVGTYRGEKLFF
cdr3_nt: TGTGCCAGCAGCGTAGGGACCTACCGAGGGGAAAAACTGTTTTTT

j_call: TRBJ2-5
v_call: TRBV19
d_call: TRBD2
clone_size: .
cdr3_aa: CASSTRLADIQETQYF
cdr3_nt: TGTGCCAGTAGTACTCGCCTAGCGGACATACAAGAGACCCAGTACTTC

j_call: TRBJ1-1
v_call: TRBV30
d_call: .
clone_size: .
cdr3_aa: CAWSVRWQGQRTEAFF
cdr3_nt: TGTGCCTGGAGTGTACGCTGGCAGGGGCAGAGGACTGAAGCTTTCTTT

j_call: TRBJ2-2
v_call: TRBV11-2
d_call: .
clone_size: few
cdr3_aa: CASSLDQSLGLFF
cdr3_nt: TGTGCCAGCAGCTTAGACCAGAGTCTTGGGCTGTTTTTT

j_call: TRBJ2-3
v_call: TRBV6-5
d_call: TRBD2
clone_size: once
cdr3_aa: CASSYSREKASDTQYF
cdr3_nt: TGTGCCAGCAGTTACTCGCGGGAGAAAGCCTCAGATACGCAGTATTTT

j_call: TRBJ2-3
v_call: TRBV12-3/TRBV12-4
d_call: .
clone_size: few
cdr3_aa: CASSALISADTQYF
cdr3_nt: TGTGCCAGCAGTGCCTTGATAAGCGCAGATACGCAGTATTTT

j_call: TRBJ2-4
v_call: TRBV6-1
d_call: TRBD2
clone_size: .
cdr3_aa: CASSFREEKDKNIQYF
cdr3_nt: TGTGCCAGCAGTTTCCGGGAGGAGAAAGACAAAAACATTCAGTACTTC